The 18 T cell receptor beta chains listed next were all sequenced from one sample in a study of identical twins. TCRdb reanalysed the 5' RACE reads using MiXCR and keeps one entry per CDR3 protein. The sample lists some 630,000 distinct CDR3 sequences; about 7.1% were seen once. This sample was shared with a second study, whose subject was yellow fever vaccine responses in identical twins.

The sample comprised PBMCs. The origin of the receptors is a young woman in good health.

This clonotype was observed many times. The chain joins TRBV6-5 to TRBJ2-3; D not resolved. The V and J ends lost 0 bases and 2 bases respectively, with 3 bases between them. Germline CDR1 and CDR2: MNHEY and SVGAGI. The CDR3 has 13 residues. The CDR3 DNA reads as TGTGCCAGCAGTTACTCGAACACAGATACGCAGTATTTT. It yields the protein CASSYSNTDTQYF.

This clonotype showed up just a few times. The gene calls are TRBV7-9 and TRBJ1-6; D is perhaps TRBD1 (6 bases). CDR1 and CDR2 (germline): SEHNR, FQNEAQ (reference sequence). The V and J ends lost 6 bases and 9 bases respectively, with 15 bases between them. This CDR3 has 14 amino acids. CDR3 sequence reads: CASREQGASSPLHF. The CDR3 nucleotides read TGTGCCAGCAGGGAACAGGGAGCAAGTTCACCCCTCCACTTT.

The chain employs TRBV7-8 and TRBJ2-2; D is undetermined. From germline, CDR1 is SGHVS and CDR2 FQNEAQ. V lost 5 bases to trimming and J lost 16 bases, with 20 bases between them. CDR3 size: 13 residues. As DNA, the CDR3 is TGTGCCAGCAGCCTAGTTACGGAAACAGTGGCGTTTTTT. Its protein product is CASSLVTETVAFF.

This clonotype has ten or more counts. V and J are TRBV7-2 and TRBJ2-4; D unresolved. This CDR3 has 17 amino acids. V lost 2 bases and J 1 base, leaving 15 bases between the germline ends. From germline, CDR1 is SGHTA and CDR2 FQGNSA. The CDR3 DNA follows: TGTGCCAGCAGCTTATGGGCAGACGGTCTGGCCAAAAACATTCAGTACTTC. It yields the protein CASSLWADGLAKNIQYF.

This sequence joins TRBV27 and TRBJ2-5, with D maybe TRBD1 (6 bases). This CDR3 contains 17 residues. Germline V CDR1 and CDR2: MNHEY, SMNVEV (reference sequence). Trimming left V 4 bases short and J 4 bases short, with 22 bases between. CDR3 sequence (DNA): TGTGCCAGCAGTTCGATTCAGACAGGTCCTGTAGTAGAGACCCAGTACTTC. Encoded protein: CASSSIQTGPVVETQYF.

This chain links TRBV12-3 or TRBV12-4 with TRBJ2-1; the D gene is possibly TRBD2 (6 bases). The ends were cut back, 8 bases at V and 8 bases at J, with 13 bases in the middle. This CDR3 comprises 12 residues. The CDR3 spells CASGGTGYEQFF. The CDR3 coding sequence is TGTGCCAGCGGAGGGACGGGCTATGAGCAGTTCTTC.

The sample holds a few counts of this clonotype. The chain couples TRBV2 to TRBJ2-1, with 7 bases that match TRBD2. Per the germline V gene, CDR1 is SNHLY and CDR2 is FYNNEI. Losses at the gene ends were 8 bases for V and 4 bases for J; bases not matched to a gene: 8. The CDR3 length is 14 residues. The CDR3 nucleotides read TGTGCCAGCGGGCTAGCGGAGGGATACAATGAGCAGTTCTTC. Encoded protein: CASGLAEGYNEQFF.

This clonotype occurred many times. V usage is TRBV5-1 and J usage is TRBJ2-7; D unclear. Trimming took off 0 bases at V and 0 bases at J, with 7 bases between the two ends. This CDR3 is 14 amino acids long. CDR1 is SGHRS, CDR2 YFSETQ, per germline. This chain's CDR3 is CASSLDAYSYEQYV. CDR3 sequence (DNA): TGCGCCAGCAGCTTGGATGCGTACTCCTACGAGCAGTACGTC.

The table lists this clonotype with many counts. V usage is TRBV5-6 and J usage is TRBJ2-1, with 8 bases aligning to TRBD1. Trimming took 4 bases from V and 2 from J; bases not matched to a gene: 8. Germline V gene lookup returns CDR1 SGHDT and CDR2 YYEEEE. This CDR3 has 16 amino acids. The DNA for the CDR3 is TGTGCCAGCAGCATCGCCGACAGGGGAGCCTACAATGAGCAGTTCTTC. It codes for CASSIADRGAYNEQFF. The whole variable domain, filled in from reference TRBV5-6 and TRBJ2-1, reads DAGVTQSPTHLIKTRGQQVTLRCSPKSGHDTVSWYQQALGQGPQFIFQYYEEEERQRGNFPDRFSGHQFPNYSSELNVNALLLGDSALYLCASSIADRGAYNEQFFGPGTRLTVL.

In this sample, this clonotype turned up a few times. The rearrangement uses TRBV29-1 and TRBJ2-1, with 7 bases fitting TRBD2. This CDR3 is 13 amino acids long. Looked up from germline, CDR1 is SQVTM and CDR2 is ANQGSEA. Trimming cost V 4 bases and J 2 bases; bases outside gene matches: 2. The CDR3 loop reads CSVAAGAYNEQFF. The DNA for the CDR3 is TGCAGCGTTGCGGCGGGAGCCTACAATGAGCAGTTCTTC.

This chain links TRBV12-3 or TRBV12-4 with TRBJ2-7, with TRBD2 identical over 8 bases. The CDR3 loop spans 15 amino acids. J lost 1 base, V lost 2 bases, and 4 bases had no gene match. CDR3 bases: TGTGCCAGCAGTTTACTGGCTAGCGGGTCCTACGAGCAGTACTTC. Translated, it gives CASSLLASGSYEQYF.

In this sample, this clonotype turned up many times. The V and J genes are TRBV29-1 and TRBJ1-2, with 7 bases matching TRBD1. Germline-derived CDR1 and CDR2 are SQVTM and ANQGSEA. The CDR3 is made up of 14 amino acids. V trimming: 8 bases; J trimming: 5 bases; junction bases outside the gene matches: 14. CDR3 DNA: TGCAGCCCACCCTGGACAGGAGAAGTGTATGGCTACACCTTC. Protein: CSPPWTGEVYGYTF.

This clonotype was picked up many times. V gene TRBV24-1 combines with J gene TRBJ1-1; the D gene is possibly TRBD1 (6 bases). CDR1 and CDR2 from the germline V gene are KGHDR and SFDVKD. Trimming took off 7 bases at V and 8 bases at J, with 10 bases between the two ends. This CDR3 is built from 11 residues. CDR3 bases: TGTGCCACCAGCACAGGGACGGAAGCTTTCTTT. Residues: CATSTGTEAFF.

The DNA for the CDR3 is TGTGCCAGCAGCCAAACAGCGGGAGGCACAGATACGCAGTATTTT. Amino acids: CASSQTAGGTDTQYF. The chain links TRBV14 to TRBJ2-3, with 8 positions matching TRBD2. The CDR3 contains 15 residues. V gave up 2 bases and J gave up 1 base; unmatched junction bases: 2. Germline V lookup: CDR1 SGHDN, CDR2 FVKESK.

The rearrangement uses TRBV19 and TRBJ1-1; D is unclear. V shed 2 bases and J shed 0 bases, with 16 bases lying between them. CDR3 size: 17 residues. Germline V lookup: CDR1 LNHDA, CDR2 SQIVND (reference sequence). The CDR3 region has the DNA TGTGCCAGTAGTATACAGGTGGTGGATCGATTGAACACTGAAGCTTTCTTT. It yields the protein CASSIQVVDRLNTEAFF.

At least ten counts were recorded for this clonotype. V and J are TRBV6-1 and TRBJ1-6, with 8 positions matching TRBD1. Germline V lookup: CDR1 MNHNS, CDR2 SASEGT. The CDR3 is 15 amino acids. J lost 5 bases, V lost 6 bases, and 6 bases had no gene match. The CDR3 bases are TGTGCCAGCAGCGGGACAGGCCCCCATAATTCACCCCTCCACTTT. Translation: CASSGTGPHNSPLHF.

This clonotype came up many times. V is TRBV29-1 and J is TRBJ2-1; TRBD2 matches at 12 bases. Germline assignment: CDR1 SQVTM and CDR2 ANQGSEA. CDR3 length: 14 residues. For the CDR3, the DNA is TGCAGTGGTACTAGCGGGGGGAACTACAATGAGCAGTTCTTC. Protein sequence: CSGTSGGNYNEQFF.

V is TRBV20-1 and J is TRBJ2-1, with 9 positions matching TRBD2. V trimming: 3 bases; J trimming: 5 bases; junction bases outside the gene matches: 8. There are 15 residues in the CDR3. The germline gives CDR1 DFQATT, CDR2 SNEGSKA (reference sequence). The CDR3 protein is CSASPTSGLNNEQFF. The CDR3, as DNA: TGCAGTGCTAGCCCTACTAGCGGGCTAAACAATGAGCAGTTCTTC.